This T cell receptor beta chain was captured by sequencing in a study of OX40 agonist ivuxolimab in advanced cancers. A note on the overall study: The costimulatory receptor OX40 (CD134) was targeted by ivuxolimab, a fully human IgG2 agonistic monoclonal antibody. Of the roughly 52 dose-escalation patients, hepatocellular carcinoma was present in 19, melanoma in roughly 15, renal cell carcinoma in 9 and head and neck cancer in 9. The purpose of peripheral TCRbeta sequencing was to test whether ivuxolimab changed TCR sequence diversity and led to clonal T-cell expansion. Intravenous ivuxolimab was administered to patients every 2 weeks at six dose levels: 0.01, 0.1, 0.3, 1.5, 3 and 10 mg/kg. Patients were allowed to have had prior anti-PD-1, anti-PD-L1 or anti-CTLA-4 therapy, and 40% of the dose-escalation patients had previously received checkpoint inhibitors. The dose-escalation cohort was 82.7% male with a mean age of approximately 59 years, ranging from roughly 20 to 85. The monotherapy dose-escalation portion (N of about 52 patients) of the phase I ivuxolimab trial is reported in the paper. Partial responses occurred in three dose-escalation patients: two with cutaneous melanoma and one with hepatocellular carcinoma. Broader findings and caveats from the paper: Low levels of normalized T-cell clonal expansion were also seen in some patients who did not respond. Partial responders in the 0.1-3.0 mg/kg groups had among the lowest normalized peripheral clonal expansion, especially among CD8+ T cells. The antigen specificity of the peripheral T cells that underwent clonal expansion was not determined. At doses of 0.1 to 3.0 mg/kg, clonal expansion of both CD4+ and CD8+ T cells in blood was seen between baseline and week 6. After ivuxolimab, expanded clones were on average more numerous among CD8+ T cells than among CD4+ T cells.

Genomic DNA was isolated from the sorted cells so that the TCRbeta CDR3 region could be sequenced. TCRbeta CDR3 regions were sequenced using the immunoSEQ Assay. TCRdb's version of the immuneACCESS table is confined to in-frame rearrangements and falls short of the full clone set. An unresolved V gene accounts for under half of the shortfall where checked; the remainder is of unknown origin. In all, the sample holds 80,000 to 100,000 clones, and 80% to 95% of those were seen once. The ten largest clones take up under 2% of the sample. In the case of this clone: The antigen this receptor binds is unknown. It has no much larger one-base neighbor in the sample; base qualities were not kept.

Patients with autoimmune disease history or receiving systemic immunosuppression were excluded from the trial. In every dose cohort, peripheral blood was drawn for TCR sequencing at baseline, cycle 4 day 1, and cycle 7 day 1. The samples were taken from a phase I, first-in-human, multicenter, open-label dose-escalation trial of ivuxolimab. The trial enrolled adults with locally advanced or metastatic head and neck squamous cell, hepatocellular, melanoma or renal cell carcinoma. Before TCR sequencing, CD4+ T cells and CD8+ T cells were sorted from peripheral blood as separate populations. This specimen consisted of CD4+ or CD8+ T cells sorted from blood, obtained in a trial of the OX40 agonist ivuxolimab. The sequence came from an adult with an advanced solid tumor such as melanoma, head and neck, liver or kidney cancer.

The CDR3 protein is CASSRTSGRDEQFF. The sequenced DNA is TGTGCCAGCAGCAGGACTAGCGGGAGGGATGAGCAGTTCTTC. The rearranged segments are TRBV4-2 and TRBJ2-1, with 15 junctional bases fitting TRBD2. The germline V gene specifies LGHNA as CDR1 and YNFKEQ as CDR2. V has 5 bases trimmed and J has 8 bases trimmed; junction bases matching no gene number 1. The cysteine opens and the phenylalanine closes a CDR3 of 14 amino acids. Only CDR3 DNA is held: 42 bases, read in frame from base 1.